One TCR beta chain is described in this entry. This clonotype was seen at least ten times. Its antigen is not yet known. Per-nucleotide qualities are absent, and no much larger clonotype sits a single base away. TCR beta repertoires were profiled from peripheral blood of approximately 13 young patients with multiple sclerosis to demonstrate the VDJtools post-analysis software. The multiple sclerosis patients were children and adolescents ranging in age from roughly 6 to 15 years. This sample is part of a study of post-analysis software for immune sequencing data (dated by TCRdb to the mid-2010s). About the study as a whole: Recorded disease courses included relapsing-remitting, secondary progressive and progressive-relapsing multiple sclerosis, with some patients lacking subtype annotation. The patient repertoires were set against 11 previously published healthy control repertoires from donors whose ages ranged from roughly 6 to 27 years. A subset of samples was prepared in parallel using single-end sample barcoding, then pooled and co-amplified after Illumina adapter ligation.

Receptors were amplified or captured by PCR. The instrument was an Illumina HiSeq 2500. To reduce PCR and sequencing biases, unique molecular identifiers were built into the TCR beta cDNA libraries. Approximately 500,000 cDNA molecules were obtained for every 1 to 10 million input T cells, so each molecule roughly corresponded to one T cell. The patient libraries were prepared and sequenced using the same protocol as the earlier healthy control dataset. Within a given batch, samples were prepared together, multiplexed and sequenced on the same HiSeq lane. As for how the authors treated the data: Raw barcoded reads were processed with MIGEC, and single-read molecular identifier groups were discarded before consensus assembly and CDR3 extraction. VDJtools was used for post-analysis of the clonotype tables, and diversity was normalized by down-sampling every dataset to the size of the smallest sample. To correct batch-related cross-sample contamination, repertoire overlap clustering matched CDR3 amino acid sequences but not nucleotide sequences. In TCRdb, the public reads were trimmed at Q25 with fastp and aligned with MiXCR, with productive beta chains retained. Here each entry gathers all rows of one CDR3 protein and keeps the most common genes and DNA. The V and J calls and clone size are TCRdb's, not the authors'. The sample includes 150,000 to 200,000 distinct CDR3 sequences, with 30% observed a single time. About 1.6% of the sample comes from the top ten.

Trimming takes 4 bases from V and 3 bases from J, and the germline ends sit 13 bases apart. Looking up the germline V gene (reference sequence) yields CDR1 MNHEY and CDR2 SMNVEV. The CDR3, from cysteine to phenylalanine, totals 14 residues. The only DNA kept is the CDR3, 42 bases in frame from the first base. Results and caveats for the whole study, not just this receptor: Direct clustering with F measure showed strong co-clustering of samples prepared in the same batch, prompting a batch-effect correction. Patients showed significantly higher frequencies than controls for roughly five TRBV segments, among them TRBV5-6, TRBV5-1 and TRBV20-1. Multiple sclerosis patients had significantly lower normalized Chao1 diversity than controls, a result that suggests substantial peripheral T-cell clonal expansion. The control group was slightly older than the multiple sclerosis patient group.

Sequencing was carried out using blood. The source of this sequence is a girl between 5 and 17 years old with multiple sclerosis. This chain joins TRBV27 to TRBJ2-7, with TRBD1 as a weak D call on 6 bases. At the DNA level, the sequence is TGTGCCAGCAGTTCCCGAACAGGGTTCTACGAGCAGTACTTC. This codes for CASSSRTGFYEQYF.